The rows below give T cell receptor beta chains drawn from one sample of a study of PD-1 blockade in classical Hodgkin lymphoma. Sequencing was performed with immunoSEQ multiplex PCR; in TCRdb, only in-frame clones are kept and a portion is missing. The sample contains 90,000 to 95,000 clones, roughly 87% of which appear only once. The sequences come from peripheral blood mononuclear cells (PBMCs), collected before the second cycle of nivolumab. The receptor set was obtained from a human donor with classical Hodgkin lymphoma. Both conserved end residues are part of each CDR3. Each record gives: CDR3 length, clone size, D gene, V gene, J gene, CDR3 protein, CDR3 DNA. A D gene is named only where the DNA matches it firmly. Clone size is stated in some rows and not others, as once, few, many or a class when expanded.

15	.	.	TRBV21-1	TRBJ1-3	CASPGTALSGNTIYF	TGTGCCAGCCCGGGGACGGCGCTCTCTGGAAACACCATATATTTT
14	once	.	TRBV9	TRBJ2-1	CASSVEWGGNEQFF	TGTGCCAGCAGCGTAGAGTGGGGTGGCAATGAGCAGTTCTTC
16	.	TRBD2	TRBV28	TRBJ2-3	CASSELLAGNTDTQYF	TGTGCCAGCAGCGAACTACTAGCGGGAAACACAGATACGCAGTATTTT
16	.	.	TRBV25-1	TRBJ2-3	CASSEYGASGGDTQYF	TGTGCCAGCAGTGAATATGGGGCCAGCGGAGGAGATACGCAGTATTTT
14	.	.	TRBV19	TRBJ1-5	CASRTSSYDQPQHF	TGTGCCAGTAGAACGTCCAGCTACGATCAGCCCCAGCATTTT
12	.	TRBD1	TRBV18	TRBJ1-1	CASSQQGSLAFF	TGTGCCAGCTCTCAACAGGGGAGCCTAGCTTTCTTT
13	.	TRBD2	TRBV10-3	TRBJ2-2	CASSGLNTGELFF	TGTGCCTCTAGCGGGCTGAACACCGGGGAGCTGTTTTTT
16	few	TRBD1	TRBV28	TRBJ2-7	CASSFVGTASSYEQYF	TGTGCCAGCAGTTTTGTAGGGACAGCCTCTTCCTACGAGCAGTACTTC
17	.	TRBD2	TRBV5-6	TRBJ2-5	CASSSFTLAGGSETQYF	TGTGCCAGCAGCTCTTTTACACTAGCGGGGGGTTCAGAGACCCAGTACTTC
15	.	.	TRBV5-4	TRBJ2-6	CASSSEVPGANVLTF	TGTGCCAGCAGCTCGGAGGTACCTGGGGCCAACGTCCTGACTTTC
15	.	TRBD1	TRBV28	TRBJ2-7	CASTFTPGTAYEQYF	TGTGCCAGCACATTTACCCCCGGGACAGCCTACGAGCAGTACTTC
18	.	TRBD2	TRBV7-9	TRBJ2-3	CASSLVARGTSVTDTQYF	TGTGCCAGCAGCTTAGTGGCGAGGGGGACTAGTGTCACAGATACGCAGTATTTT
14	.	.	TRBV19	TRBJ2-7	CASSVGLSSYEQYF	TGTGCCAGTAGTGTGGGACTTAGCTCCTACGAGCAGTACTTC
15	.	.	TRBV28	TRBJ1-4	CASNQKGGGKEKLFF	TGTGCCAGCAACCAAAAAGGTGGAGGGAAGGAAAAACTGTTTTTT
15	.	.	TRBV4-2	TRBJ2-2	CARTADRTNTGELFF	TGTGCCAGGACAGCGGACCGCACGAACACCGGGGAGCTGTTTTTT
16	.	TRBD2	TRBV2	TRBJ2-1	CASSDWTSGRRSEQFF	TGTGCCAGCAGCGATTGGACTAGCGGGAGACGCAGTGAGCAGTTCTTC
15	.	TRBD2	TRBV4-1	TRBJ2-5	CASSQVASGTETQYF	TGCGCCAGCAGCCAAGTGGCTAGCGGGACAGAGACCCAGTACTTC
13	.	.	TRBV10-1	TRBJ1-4	CASQGSTNEKLFF	TGCGCCAGTCAGGGGTCGACTAATGAAAAACTGTTTTTT
14	.	TRBD1	TRBV2	TRBJ2-7	CASSDYRGSHEQYF	TGTGCCAGCAGTGACTACAGGGGGTCCCACGAGCAGTACTTC
15	.	.	TRBV9	TRBJ2-7	CASSSGGGQGDEQYF	TGTGCCAGCAGCTCCGGAGGGGGGCAGGGAGACGAGCAGTACTTC
14	.	TRBD1	TRBV7-9	TRBJ1-6	CASSLGTGDSPLHF	TGTGCCAGCAGCTTAGGGACAGGGGATTCACCCCTCCACTTT
13	.	TRBD1	TRBV29-1	TRBJ1-1	CSANQGAHTEAFF	TGCAGCGCAAACCAGGGGGCGCACACTGAAGCTTTCTTT
18	.	TRBD2	TRBV4-2	TRBJ2-5	CASSLRAGTSGSPETQYF	TGTGCCAGCAGCCTGAGGGCGGGGACTAGCGGGAGTCCAGAGACCCAGTACTTC
17	.	TRBD2	TRBV30	TRBJ2-6	CAWSERGGRSGANVLTF	TGTGCCTGGAGTGAACGGGGGGGGCGGTCTGGGGCCAACGTCCTGACTTTC
15	.	TRBD1	TRBV6-1	TRBJ2-7	CASRRTGTGVYEQYF	TGTGCCAGCAGGCGAACCGGGACAGGGGTATACGAGCAGTACTTC
15	.	.	TRBV7-2	TRBJ1-6	CASSFDRVNNSPLHF	TGTGCCAGCAGCTTCGATCGGGTCAATAATTCACCCCTCCACTTT
11	.	.	TRBV6-5	TRBJ2-5	CASSLGETQYF	TGTGCCAGCAGCCTCGGGGAGACCCAGTACTTC
13	.	.	TRBV4-2	TRBJ2-7	CASSPGGYYEQYF	TGTGCCAGCAGCCCTGGCGGGTACTACGAGCAGTACTTC
14	.	.	TRBV10-3	TRBJ2-7	CAISGTGILYEQYF	TGTGCCATCAGCGGAACCGGGATCCTATACGAGCAGTACTTC
14	.	TRBD2	TRBV6-1	TRBJ2-3	CASGGLRGADTQYF	TGTGCCAGCGGGGGACTACGAGGAGCAGATACGCAGTATTTT
15	.	.	TRBV2	TRBJ2-5	CASSELALGVETQYF	TGTGCCAGCAGTGAACTGGCCTTAGGGGTGGAGACCCAGTACTTC
14	.	.	TRBV28	TRBJ2-1	CASSLRSGDNEQFF	TGTGCCAGCAGTTTGCGTTCAGGGGACAATGAGCAGTTCTTC
13	.	.	TRBV19	TRBJ2-5	CASSIKGRETQYF	TGTGCCAGTAGTATTAAGGGTAGGGAGACCCAGTACTTC
11	.	.	TRBV20-1	TRBJ2-7	CSASSLYEQYF	TGCAGTGCTAGTAGCCTCTACGAGCAGTACTTC
16	.	.	TRBV18	TRBJ2-7	CASSPRVAVNTYEQYF	TGTGCCAGCTCACCAAGAGTAGCGGTAAACACCTACGAGCAGTACTTC
14	.	TRBD1	TRBV28	TRBJ1-5	CASSPGTGVQPQHF	TGTGCCAGCAGCCCGGGGACAGGGGTTCAGCCCCAGCATTTT
15	.	.	TRBV6-6	TRBJ1-4	CASTPTPRQAEKLFF	TGTGCCAGCACCCCAACACCCCGACAGGCTGAAAAACTGTTTTTT
15	few	TRBD1	TRBV7-2	TRBJ1-2	CASSALTGVDYGYTF	TGTGCCAGCAGCGCGTTGACAGGGGTGGACTATGGCTACACCTTC
13	.	.	TRBV19	TRBJ2-5	CASSDGEGETQYF	TGTGCCAGTAGTGATGGGGAAGGTGAGACCCAGTACTTC
11	.	.	TRBV28	TRBJ2-3	CASSREDTQYF	TGTGCCAGCAGTAGAGAAGATACGCAGTATTTT
14	.	.	TRBV10-3	TRBJ1-4	CAISEGGGQEKLFF	TGTGCCATCAGTGAAGGGGGTGGACAGGAAAAACTGTTTTTT